This is a list of T cell receptor beta chains from one sample in a study of technical replicates of blood from several donors. The method was immunoSEQ multiplex PCR; TCRdb's version includes in-frame clones alone and lacks a portion of them. Here the sample spans about 73,000 clones, 93% being singletons. Sequenced: T cells isolated from PBMCs. These receptors all come from a human donor in good health. CDR3s include the opening cysteine and the closing phenylalanine or tryptophan. Fields, in order: J gene, clone size, D gene, V gene, CDR3 protein, CDR3 DNA. A D gene is named only where the DNA matches it firmly. Clone size is given for some rows only: seen once, a few or many times, or a class if the clone is expanded.

J: TRBJ1-4; size: .; D: .; V: TRBV5-1; CDR3: CASAQWDSNEKLFF; DNA: TGCGCCAGCGCCCAATGGGACTCAAATGAAAAACTGTTTTTT
J: TRBJ1-5; size: .; D: TRBD1; V: TRBV7-9; CDR3: CASSQIQGASNQPQHF; DNA: TGTGCCAGCAGCCAGATACAGGGGGCCAGCAATCAGCCCCAGCATTTT
J: TRBJ2-1; size: .; D: TRBD2; V: TRBV7-9; CDR3: CASSGGLAGNEQFF; DNA: TGTGCCAGCAGCGGGGGACTAGCGGGAAATGAGCAGTTCTTC
J: TRBJ2-5; size: .; D: TRBD1; V: TRBV7-3; CDR3: CASSLGTGRTQYF; DNA: TGTGCCAGCAGCTTAGGGACAGGGAGGACCCAGTACTTC
J: TRBJ1-1; size: .; D: TRBD1; V: TRBV5-4; CDR3: CASRAGTGGTEAFF; DNA: TGTGCCAGCAGGGCCGGGACAGGGGGCACTGAAGCTTTCTTT
J: TRBJ2-1; size: .; D: TRBD2; V: TRBV19; CDR3: CASSPGLADYNEQFF; DNA: TGTGCCAGTAGTCCGGGACTAGCGGACTACAATGAGCAGTTCTTC
J: TRBJ1-2; size: .; D: .; V: TRBV5-6; CDR3: CASSLRGFGRGYTF; DNA: TGTGCCAGCAGCTTGCGGGGTTTCGGTCGGGGCTACACCTTC
J: TRBJ2-7; size: .; D: .; V: TRBV5-4; CDR3: CASTPPTGYEQYF; DNA: TGTGCCAGCACACCTCCCACGGGCTACGAGCAGTACTTC
J: TRBJ2-6; size: .; D: TRBD2; V: TRBV6-4; CDR3: CASSGTSGGGANVLTF; DNA: TGTGCCAGCAGTGGGACTAGCGGGGGTGGGGCCAACGTCCTGACTTTC
J: TRBJ1-2; size: .; D: TRBD1; V: TRBV29-1; CDR3: CSVNPAGQFYGYTF; DNA: TGCAGCGTCAACCCTGCGGGACAGTTCTATGGCTACACCTTC
J: TRBJ2-5; size: .; D: .; V: TRBV28; CDR3: CASSRDRQYQETQYF; DNA: TGTGCCAGCAGCCGCGACAGACAGTACCAAGAGACCCAGTACTTC
J: TRBJ1-2; size: .; D: .; V: TRBV11-1; CDR3: CASSQADIRGYTF; DNA: TGTGCCAGCAGCCAGGCTGACATCCGAGGCTACACCTTC
J: TRBJ1-2; size: .; D: .; V: TRBV19; CDR3: CASSTGTWAINYGYTF; DNA: TGTGCCAGTAGTACCGGGACATGGGCCATTAACTATGGCTACACCTTC
J: TRBJ1-1; size: .; D: .; V: TRBV28; CDR3: CAILREGRDTEAFF; DNA: TGTGCCATATTACGGGAGGGGCGGGACACTGAAGCTTTCTTT
J: TRBJ1-5; size: once; D: TRBD1; V: TRBV7-2; CDR3: CASSPPWDRGFHQPQHF; DNA: TGTGCCAGCAGCCCGCCTTGGGACAGGGGATTTCATCAGCCCCAGCATTTT
J: TRBJ2-5; size: .; D: TRBD1; V: TRBV7-9; CDR3: CASSFGQTGQETQYF; DNA: TGTGCCAGCAGCTTTGGACAGACAGGGCAAGAGACCCAGTACTTC
J: TRBJ2-7; size: .; D: .; V: TRBV5-4; CDR3: CASSPEEGRPHYEQYF; DNA: TGTGCCAGCAGCCCAGAGGAGGGGAGGCCCCACTACGAGCAGTACTTC
J: TRBJ2-7; size: .; D: .; V: TRBV7-9; CDR3: CASSLGVGQDEQYF; DNA: TGTGCCAGCAGCTTAGGGGTGGGGCAAGACGAGCAGTACTTC
J: TRBJ2-1; size: .; D: TRBD2; V: TRBV28; CDR3: CASSGRDNEQFF; DNA: TGTGCCAGCAGCGGGAGGGACAATGAGCAGTTCTTC
J: TRBJ2-1; size: .; D: TRBD1; V: TRBV18; CDR3: CASSPPLGQEHYNEQFF; DNA: TGTGCCAGCTCACCCCCCCTGGGACAGGAGCACTACAATGAGCAGTTCTTC
J: TRBJ2-3; size: .; D: TRBD2; V: TRBV2; CDR3: CASSEEGRGYF; DNA: TGTGCCAGCAGTGAAGAGGGGAGGGGGTATTTT
J: TRBJ2-7; size: .; D: .; V: TRBV9; CDR3: CASSRGLDRIEQYF; DNA: TGTGCCAGCAGCCGGGGTCTAGACAGGATCGAGCAGTACTTC
J: TRBJ1-1; size: .; D: .; V: TRBV12-5; CDR3: CASGQETGNTEAFF; DNA: TGTGCTAGTGGTCAGGAGACAGGGAACACTGAAGCTTTCTTT
J: TRBJ1-3; size: .; D: TRBD1; V: TRBV6-6; CDR3: CASSYGTASGNTIYF; DNA: TGTGCCAGCAGTTACGGGACAGCCTCTGGAAACACCATATATTTT
J: TRBJ2-7; size: .; D: .; V: TRBV21-1; CDR3: CASSRAGVGSYEQYF; DNA: TGTGCCAGCAGTAGAGCGGGAGTCGGCTCCTACGAGCAGTACTTC
J: TRBJ2-3; size: .; D: .; V: TRBV21-1; CDR3: CASSGRGTSNSTTDTQYF; DNA: TGTGCCAGCAGCGGACGCGGGACTAGCAATTCCACCACAGATACGCAGTATTTT
J: TRBJ1-3; size: .; D: TRBD1; V: TRBV12-5; CDR3: CASAFTGTENTIYF; DNA: TGTGCTAGTGCCTTCACCGGGACAGAAAACACCATATATTTT
J: TRBJ1-1; size: .; D: TRBD1; V: TRBV18; CDR3: CASSPPQAGGLNTEAFF; DNA: TGTGCCAGCTCACCACCCCAGGCAGGGGGCCTGAACACTGAAGCTTTCTTT
J: TRBJ2-7; size: few; D: TRBD2; V: TRBV15; CDR3: CATSNAAGSYEQYF; DNA: TGTGCCACCAGCAACGCAGCGGGATCCTACGAGCAGTACTTC
J: TRBJ2-1; size: once; D: .; V: TRBV27; CDR3: CASSFPTSSEQFF; DNA: TGTGCCAGCAGTTTTCCCACGTCGAGTGAGCAGTTCTTC
J: TRBJ2-6; size: .; D: TRBD1; V: TRBV7-9; CDR3: CASSPWTGALNSGANVLTF; DNA: TGTGCCAGCAGCCCCTGGACAGGGGCACTTAACTCTGGGGCCAACGTCCTGACTTTC
J: TRBJ2-4; size: .; D: TRBD1; V: TRBV19; CDR3: CASSTTRDRVGNIQYF; DNA: TGTGCCAGTAGTACGACTAGGGACAGGGTTGGGAACATTCAGTACTTC
J: TRBJ1-3; size: .; D: .; V: TRBV7-2; CDR3: CASSRSGNTIYF; DNA: TGTGCCAGCAGCCGAAGCGGAAACACCATATATTTT
J: TRBJ2-7; size: .; D: .; V: TRBV6-1; CDR3: CASSAAGSYEQYF; DNA: TGTGCCAGCAGTGCGGCAGGGTCCTACGAGCAGTACTTC
J: TRBJ2-2; size: .; D: .; V: TRBV6-5; CDR3: CASSFLGGGELFF; DNA: TGTGCCAGCAGTTTCCTAGGGGGCGGGGAGCTGTTTTTT
J: TRBJ2-7; size: .; D: TRBD2; V: TRBV7-9; CDR3: CASSFSGSPYEQYF; DNA: TGTGCCAGCAGCTTTAGCGGGTCCCCCTACGAGCAGTACTTC
J: TRBJ1-2; size: .; D: .; V: TRBV30; CDR3: CAWRIGRGVYGYTF; DNA: TGTGCCTGGAGGATCGGCAGGGGCGTCTATGGCTACACCTTC
J: TRBJ2-1; size: .; D: TRBD1; V: TRBV5-1; CDR3: CASRQGYEQFF; DNA: TGCGCCAGCCGACAGGGCTACGAGCAGTTCTTC
J: TRBJ1-2; size: .; D: TRBD1; V: TRBV6-4; CDR3: CASIPGGTGGHTNYGYTF; DNA: TGTGCCAGCATCCCAGGGGGGACAGGGGGGCATACTAACTATGGCTACACCTTC
J: TRBJ2-5; size: .; D: TRBD1; V: TRBV5-1; CDR3: CASSNGQGVFQETQYF; DNA: TGCGCCAGCAGCAACGGACAGGGGGTCTTCCAAGAGACCCAGTACTTC
J: TRBJ2-7; size: .; D: .; V: TRBV15; CDR3: CATGGTYEQYF; DNA: TGTGCCACCGGAGGGACCTACGAGCAGTACTTC
J: TRBJ2-1; size: .; D: .; V: TRBV28; CDR3: CASSSQAYNEQFF; DNA: TGTGCCAGCAGTTCCCAGGCCTACAATGAGCAGTTCTTC
J: TRBJ2-7; size: .; D: TRBD2; V: TRBV5-1; CDR3: CASTQTGLVNEQYF; DNA: TGCGCCAGCACCCAAACCGGACTAGTCAACGAGCAGTACTTC
J: TRBJ2-7; size: .; D: TRBD1; V: TRBV5-1; CDR3: CASRHGTGDYEQYF; DNA: TGCGCCAGCAGGCACGGGACAGGGGATTACGAGCAGTACTTC
J: TRBJ2-1; size: .; D: TRBD2; V: TRBV10-1; CDR3: CASSELAGGHYNEQFF; DNA: TGCGCCAGCAGTGAATTAGCGGGGGGGCATTACAATGAGCAGTTCTTC
J: TRBJ2-3; size: .; D: TRBD2; V: TRBV7-9; CDR3: CASSRLADTDTQYF; DNA: TGTGCCAGCAGCAGACTAGCGGACACAGATACGCAGTATTTT
J: TRBJ2-2; size: .; D: .; V: TRBV2; CDR3: CASSREHTGELFF; DNA: TGTGCCAGCTCTCGGGAACACACCGGGGAGCTGTTTTTT
J: TRBJ1-2; size: .; D: .; V: TRBV5-4; CDR3: CASSLGRGYGYTF; DNA: TGTGCCAGCAGCTTGGGCAGGGGCTATGGCTACACCTTC
J: TRBJ1-1; size: .; D: TRBD1; V: TRBV2; CDR3: CASSENTDRGLTEAFF; DNA: TGTGCCAGCAGTGAAAATACGGACAGGGGATTAACTGAAGCTTTCTTT
J: TRBJ1-2; size: .; D: TRBD1; V: TRBV6-5; CDR3: CASSPIGGSPYGYTF; DNA: TGTGCCAGCAGCCCCATAGGGGGCTCCCCCTATGGCTACACCTTC
J: TRBJ2-5; size: .; D: .; V: TRBV2; CDR3: CASREGQMLPQETQYF; DNA: TGTGCCAGCAGGGAGGGGCAGATGTTACCCCAAGAGACCCAGTACTTC
J: TRBJ2-7; size: .; D: TRBD2; V: TRBV5-1; CDR3: CASSDGLGRESSFYEQYF; DNA: TGCGCCAGCAGCGACGGATTGGGGCGGGAGAGTTCCTTCTACGAGCAGTACTTC